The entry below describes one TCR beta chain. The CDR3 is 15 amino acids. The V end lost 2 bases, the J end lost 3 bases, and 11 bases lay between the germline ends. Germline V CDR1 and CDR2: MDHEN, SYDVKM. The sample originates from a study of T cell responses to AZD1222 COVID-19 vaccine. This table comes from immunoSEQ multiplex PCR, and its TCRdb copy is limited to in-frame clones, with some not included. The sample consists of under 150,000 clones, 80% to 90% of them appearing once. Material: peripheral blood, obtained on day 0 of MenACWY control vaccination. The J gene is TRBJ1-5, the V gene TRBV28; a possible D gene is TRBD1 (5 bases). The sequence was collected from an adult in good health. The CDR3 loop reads CASSLPGRVNQPQHF. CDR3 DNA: TGTGCCAGCAGTTTACCAGGGAGGGTCAATCAGCCCCAGCATTTT.